This TCR beta chain was captured in a study of blood T cell repertoires in COVID-19. Across the whole study: Collection of acute and convalescent COVID-19 samples took place in the United States, Italy and Spain. Sources were T cells, B-cell-depleted T cells, or PBMCs; the material itself was cDNA or gDNA.

The CDR3 loop spans 12 amino acids. Germline CDR1 reads SQVTM; CDR2 reads ANQGSEA. Between the trimmed V and J ends, which lost 1 base and 6 bases, there was a span of 9 bases. As originally analysed: Using reference gene primer amplification, nucleated cell counts were estimated. Sequenced by immunoSEQ multiplex PCR; TCRdb stores in-frame clones only, minus some. The DNA was the basis for D and trimming; V, J and clone size are from that table. The repertoire consists of 410,000 or so clones, with approximately 90% occurring once and the leading ten covering about 1.5%. Sequenced input: peripheral blood. The chain combines TRBV29-1 with TRBJ1-1, with a tentative D call TRBD1 (5 bases). The TCR originated in a woman younger than 45 with active or convalescent COVID-19. In nucleotides, the CDR3 is TGCAGCGTTGAAGGCAGGGAACCTGAAGCTTTCTTT. This gives the protein CSVEGREPEAFF.